This T cell receptor beta chain was documented in a study of shared clonotypes between healthy human individuals. None of the donors, who were healthy HIV-negative adults, had recently had acute infections or vaccinations. CD45RA-negative memory and CD45RA+ naive subsets were split from the CD4+ cells. Germline V gives CDR1 SQVTM, CDR2 ANQGSEA. The V segment lost 4 bases and the J segment 3 bases; nucleotides outside the gene matches: 2. This CDR3 region has 12 residues. Findings of the study overall: Non-shared clonotypes had lower generation probabilities than those shared by all four donors. Several donors showed sharing of about 4.6% of naive CD4 clonotypes.

With regard to this clone: Its antigen is undetermined. Additional DNA sequences in this sample encode the identical CDR3.

The repertoire was sequenced with immunoSEQ multiplex PCR; TCRdb's copy has only in-frame clones and lacks some. The sample holds more than 2 million clones, approximately 94% seen once. This sequence was found in a man younger than 30 in good health. The chain recombines TRBV29-1 with TRBJ2-7; 8 bases agree with TRBD1. Material for sequencing was naive CD4+ T cells sorted from blood. As to subset: CD45RA+ positively selected. The CDR3 nucleotides read TGCAGCGTTGGACAGGGGAGCTACGAGCAGTACTTC. Translating gives CSVGQGSYEQYF.